The 17 T cell receptor beta chains below come from one sample, sequenced in a study of OX40 agonist ivuxolimab in advanced cancers. Sequenced by immunoSEQ multiplex PCR; TCRdb stores in-frame clones only, minus some. The repertoire holds tens of thousands of clones, with more than 80% as singletons. Sequencing was performed on CD4+ or CD8+ T cells sorted from blood, taken in a trial of the OX40 agonist ivuxolimab. All receptors come from an adult with an advanced solid tumor such as melanoma, head and neck, liver or kidney cancer.

The V gene is TRBV6-5, the J gene TRBJ2-7; either TRBD1 or TRBD2 may supply D (5 bases each). This CDR3 has 15 amino acids. V was trimmed by 10 bases and J by 5 bases, leaving 24 bases between them. Germline CDR1 and CDR2: MNHEY and SVGAGI. The CDR3 protein is CATMGVRQSLNEQYF. CDR3 DNA: TGTGCCACCATGGGGGTCCGACAGTCTCTCAACGAGCAGTACTTC.

V gene TRBV4-1 combines with J gene TRBJ2-7; a possible D gene is TRBD2 (5 bases). The CDR3 is made up of 16 amino acids. In germline, CDR1 is MGHRA, CDR2 YSYEKL. V dropped 0 bases and J dropped 0 bases, with 12 bases sitting between them. CDR3 coding DNA: TGCGCCAGCAGCCAAGAGTGGGGAGCGGTCTCCTACGAGCAGTACTTC. Translation: CASSQEWGAVSYEQYF.

This clone appeared a few times. The J gene is TRBJ2-7, the V gene TRBV29-1; maybe TRBD2 (6 bases). The CDR3 runs 12 residues. The V gene lost 5 bases and the J gene lost 6 bases, with 14 bases spanning the gap. Germline V gene data show CDR1 as SQVTM and CDR2 as ANQGSEA. CDR3 bases: TGCAGCGTTATGTCTCTCGGGGGCGAGCAGTACTTC. It translates to CSVMSLGGEQYF.

The chain uses TRBV7-2 and TRBJ2-7; 7 bases fit TRBD2. Looked up from germline, CDR1 is SGHTA and CDR2 is FQGNSA. The V and J ends lost 1 base and 11 bases, in that order; junction bases with no gene match: 11. The CDR3 sequence is 14 residues long. Here the CDR3 DNA reads TGTGCCAGCAGCTTAGTTGGACTAGAATCCGAAAAGTACTTC. Residues: CASSLVGLESEKYF.

A note on this clone: One junction end disagrees with the germline gene, perhaps due to a read error. This chain uses TRBV7-9 with TRBJ2-1, with a weak D call TRBD2 (7 bases). Looked up from germline, CDR1 is SEHNR and CDR2 is FQNEAQ (reference sequence). CDR3 length equals 17 residues. The CDR3 here is CASSLGGGGGPVNEQFF. The CDR3 nucleotides read TGTGCCAGCAGTTTAGGGGGTGGCGGGGGTCCGGTCAATGAGCAGTTCTTC.

V gene TRBV19 combines with J gene TRBJ1-5, with a possible D match to TRBD1 (5 bases). With 5 bases removed from V and 9 bases from J, the gap between germline ends came to 14 bases. The CDR3 totals 13 residues. CDR1 is LNHDA, CDR2 SQIVND, per germline (reference sequence). The CDR3 loop reads CASSWRDGWPQHF. The CDR3 bases are TGTGCCAGTAGTTGGCGGGACGGGTGGCCCCAGCATTTT.

The V and J genes are TRBV18 and TRBJ2-7, with D perhaps matching TRBD1 (5 bases). The CDR3 covers 15 residues. V was trimmed by 5 bases and J by 0 bases, leaving 14 bases between them. The germline V gene encodes CDR1 KGHSH and CDR2 LQKENI. Here the CDR3 DNA reads TGTGCCAGCTCAATAACAGGCGACTCCTCCTACGAGCAGTACTTC. It yields the protein CASSITGDSSYEQYF.

This clone was seen a single time. This chain connects TRBV27 to TRBJ2-1, with 7 positions matching TRBD2. This CDR3 is 15 amino acids long. Per the germline V gene, CDR1 is MNHEY and CDR2 is SMNVEV (reference sequence). The trim removed 6 bases at V and 4 bases at J, leaving 9 bases unmatched. CDR3 loop: CASRRGTTTYNEQFF. DNA for the CDR3: TGTGCCAGCAGACGCGGGACTACTACGTACAATGAGCAGTTCTTC.

J is TRBJ2-2 and V is TRBV14, with D unclear. V lost 4 bases, J lost 7 bases, and 10 bases lay in between. The CDR3 has 13 residues. Germline CDR1 SGHDN, CDR2 FVKESK. The CDR3 bases are TGTGCCAGCAGCCGCACAGCGAACGGGGAGCTGTTTTTT. This encodes CASSRTANGELFF.

The chain has TRBV29-1 and TRBJ2-2; TRBD2 might be the D (5 bases). Looked up from germline, CDR1 is SQVTM and CDR2 is ANQGSEA. V lost 4 bases and J 8 bases, leaving 11 bases between the germline ends. The CDR3 extends over 12 amino acids. The CDR3 loop reads CSVVPPGGELFF. CDR3 DNA: TGCAGCGTTGTGCCTCCGGGGGGGGAGCTGTTTTTT.

The chain recombines TRBV9 with TRBJ2-3; no reliable D call. The CDR3 is made up of 13 amino acids. V lost 1 base to trimming and J lost 4 bases, with 7 bases between them. CDR1 is SGDLS, CDR2 YYNGEE, per germline. CDR3 sequence (DNA): TGTGCCAGCAGCGTACTGGATGCAGATACGCAGTATTTT. Its translation is CASSVLDADTQYF.

The chain is built from TRBV15 and TRBJ1-1; 7 bases agree with TRBD1. The CDR3 loop spans 14 amino acids. Germline CDR1 LNHNV, CDR2 YYDKDF (reference sequence). J was trimmed by 2 bases and V by 9 bases; bases with no gene match: 9. The CDR3 region has the DNA TGTGCCACGGTCGTAGACAGGGCCAACACTGAAGCTTTCTTT. This gives the protein CATVVDRANTEAFF.

This chain connects TRBV7-9 to TRBJ2-3; either TRBD1 or TRBD2 may fit D (6 bases each). CDR3 length: 17 residues. V was cut by 1 base and J by 5 bases, with 19 bases left in between. Germline lookup yields CDR1 SEHNR and CDR2 FQNEAQ (reference sequence). Here the CDR3 DNA reads TGTGCCAGCAGCTTAGGGGGGGCAGGCCCTCTTGGAGATACGCAGTATTTT. Amino acids: CASSLGGAGPLGDTQYF.

The V gene is TRBV7-9, the J gene TRBJ1-2; 12 bases are a match to TRBD1. V dropped 5 bases and J dropped 6; count of bases not matched to a gene: 4. CDR1 and CDR2 from the germline V gene are SEHNR and FQNEAQ (reference sequence). The CDR3 totals 14 residues. The chain's CDR3 is CASSGTGGPNGYTF. The CDR3 nucleotides read TGTGCCAGCAGCGGGACAGGGGGCCCCAATGGCTACACCTTC.

This chain connects TRBV19 to TRBJ1-5; no reliable D call. Germline CDR1 is LNHDA and CDR2 is SQIVND (reference sequence). This CDR3 is 16 amino acids long. The V gene lost 3 bases and the J gene lost 0 bases, with 12 bases spanning the gap. The CDR3 is CASSIYFGYSNQPQHF. DNA of the CDR3: TGTGCCAGTAGTATCTATTTCGGGTATAGCAATCAGCCCCAGCATTTT.

The genes are TRBV19 and TRBJ2-1; D is uncertain. With 3 bases removed from V and 8 bases from J, the gap between germline ends came to 11 bases. This CDR3 region has 13 residues. Per germline, CDR1 LNHDA and CDR2 SQIVND (reference sequence). CDR3 in DNA: TGTGCCAGTAGTATTACCAGTCAGCATGAGCAGTTCTTC. This encodes CASSITSQHEQFF.

V gene TRBV19 combines with J gene TRBJ1-5; D is uncertain. The CDR3 is 13 residues long. V lost 6 bases and J 6 bases, leaving 12 bases between the germline ends. CDR1 LNHDA and CDR2 SQIVND come from the germline V gene (reference sequence). CDR3: CASSQSFGQPQHF. CDR3 nucleotide sequence: TGTGCCAGTAGCCAGAGTTTCGGTCAGCCCCAGCATTTT.